Sequencing of this TCR beta chain was carried out in a study of graft-versus-host responses after intestinal transplantation (dated by TCRdb to the early 2020s). For context, the study as a whole: Recipients received multivisceral, liver-intestinal, or isolated intestinal transplants. Anti-thymocyte globulin induction was given to all recipients, followed by maintenance tacrolimus and steroids for 3 to 4 years. After intestinal transplantation, graft-versus-host and host-versus-graft alloreactive T cell clones were followed in the graft, circulation and bone marrow using bulk TCR-beta CDR3 sequencing. To identify alloreactive clones, pre-transplant mixed lymphocyte reaction products were sequenced and then compared with unstimulated pre-transplant donor and recipient T cells. The cohort enrolled under 30 intestinal transplant recipients, one of whom was a retransplant, and 3 patients without pretransplant specimens were excluded. Donor T cell macrochimerism was defined as a peak of at least 4% donor T cells among recipient peripheral blood mononuclear cells. Rather than going through the commercial service, samples from three later patients were sequenced in-house on an Illumina MiSeq and processed with MiXCR. Overall results and qualifications from the work: The conclusions were limited by the relatively low number and heterogeneity of the intestinal transplant patients. In the allografts of patients with donor T cell macrochimerism, GvH to HvG T cell clonal ratios were high. GvH clones were found in recipient bone marrow, and some of the GvH clones appeared earlier in ileal mucosa or blood, which is consistent with an intestinal mucosal origin. Peak levels of circulating GvH clones were associated with declines in HvG clones early after transplant.

The library came from the immunoSEQ multiplex PCR assay. For most patients, genomic DNA was isolated with the Qiagen DNeasy Blood and Tissue Kit and shipped frozen to Adaptive Biotechnologies for TCR sequencing. For most patients, high-throughput TCR-beta CDR3 sequencing of genomic DNA was performed by Adaptive Biotechnologies. The authors' analysis ran thus. Adaptive's ImmunoSEQ software was the source of the TCR sequencing data for about 18 patients, while a few other patients were processed with MiXCR and VDJtools. To correct CD4 versus CD8 sorting errors, sequences present in both subsets at a frequency ratio below 5:1 were removed. CDR3 nucleotide sequences shared by donor and recipient were removed because the origin of these sequences could not be assigned. To be classed as alloreactive, a clone needed at least 2-fold expansion over unstimulated cells and a minimum CFSE-low frequency of 0.002% (template counts) or 0.001% (read counts). A clone was considered mappable if detected in the sequenced pre-transplant spleen, lymph node, or MLR CFSE-low populations of the donor or recipient. Cumulative frequency of alloreactive clones was calculated as a percentage of all sequences weighted by copy number. Sourced from immuneACCESS, this table was stored by TCRdb with only in-frame sequences that have V and J called. A share of the clones is absent; for the studies checked, an unresolved V gene accounts for under half, and the remainder has no known explanation. V and J calls and clone size are given by that table; D and trimming were obtained from the DNA. Present in this sample are 120,000 or so clones, around 93% of which were seen just once. The leading ten clones occupy roughly 0.5% of the sample.

V is shortened by 8 bases, J by 0 bases, and the region joining them spans 5 bases. The germline V gene yields WSHSY for CDR1 and SAAADI for CDR2. Including the terminal cysteine and phenylalanine, the CDR3 comprises 12 residues. Of the read, only the CDR3 DNA is kept; its 36 bases are in frame from base 1. Read against the paper, the sample's time point label means: cells obtained before transplantation from donor or recipient. CD3+CD4+ and CD3+CD8+ populations were FACS-sorted from unstimulated pre-transplant donor and recipient cells taken from spleen or lymph nodes. Points on this clone: Its antigen specificity is not known. Qualities for individual bases were not recorded, and no much larger clone is one base off.

Sequences were derived from unstimulated CD8+ T cells sorted from spleen or lymph node cells, sampled before intestinal transplant. The clonotype was recovered from a human donor who received an intestinal transplant. Recombination joined TRBV10-2 with TRBJ2-1; D gene: possibly TRBD2, on 5 matching bases. The bases read TGCGCCAGCGGGAGCTCCTACAATGAGCAGTTCTTC. This gives the protein CASGSSYNEQFF.